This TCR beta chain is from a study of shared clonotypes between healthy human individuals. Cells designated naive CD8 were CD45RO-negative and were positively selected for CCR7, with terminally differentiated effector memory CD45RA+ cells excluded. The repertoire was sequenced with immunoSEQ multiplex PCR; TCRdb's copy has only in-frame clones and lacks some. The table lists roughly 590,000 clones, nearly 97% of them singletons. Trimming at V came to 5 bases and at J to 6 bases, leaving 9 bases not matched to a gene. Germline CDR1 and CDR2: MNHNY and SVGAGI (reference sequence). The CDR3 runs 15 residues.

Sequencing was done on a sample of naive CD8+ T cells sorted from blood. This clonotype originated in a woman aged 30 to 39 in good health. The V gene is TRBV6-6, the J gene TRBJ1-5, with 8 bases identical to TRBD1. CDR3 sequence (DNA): TGTGCCAGCAGTACCCGGACAGGGCTTTCTCAGCCCCAGCATTTT. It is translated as CASSTRTGLSQPQHF.